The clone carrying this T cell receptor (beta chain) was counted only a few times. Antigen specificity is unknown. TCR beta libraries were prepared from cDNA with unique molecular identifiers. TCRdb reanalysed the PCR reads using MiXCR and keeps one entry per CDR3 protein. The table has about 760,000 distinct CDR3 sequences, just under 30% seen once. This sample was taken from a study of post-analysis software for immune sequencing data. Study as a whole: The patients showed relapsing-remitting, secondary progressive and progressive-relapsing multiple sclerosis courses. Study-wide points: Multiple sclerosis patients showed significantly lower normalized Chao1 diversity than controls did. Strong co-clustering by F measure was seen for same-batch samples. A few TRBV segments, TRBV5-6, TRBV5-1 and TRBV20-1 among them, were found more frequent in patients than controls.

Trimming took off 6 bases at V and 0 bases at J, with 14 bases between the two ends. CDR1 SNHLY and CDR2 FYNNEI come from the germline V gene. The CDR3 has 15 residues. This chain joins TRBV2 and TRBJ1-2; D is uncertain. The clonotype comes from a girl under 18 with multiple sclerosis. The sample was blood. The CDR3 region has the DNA TGTGCCAGCAGCGACCCCAGGAAGGCTAACTATGGCTACACCTTC. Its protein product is CASSDPRKANYGYTF. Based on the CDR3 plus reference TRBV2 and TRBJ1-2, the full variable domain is EPEVTQTPSHQVTQMGQEVILRCVPISNHLYFYWYRQILGQKVEFLVSFYNNEISEKSEIFDDQFSVERPDGSNFTLKIRSTKLEDSAMYFCASSDPRKANYGYTFGSGTRLTVV.